The TCR beta chain described here comes from a study of Ad26.COV2.S vaccination and SARS-CoV-2 variants. The data were produced by immunoSEQ multiplex PCR, yet TCRdb's version contains in-frame clones alone and is incomplete. The profile covers about 280,000 clones, with approximately 89% appearing a single time and around 3% taken by the ten largest. This CDR3 is built from 15 residues. V shed 4 bases and J shed 0 bases, with 8 bases lying between them. The V gene's germline CDR1 is SGHKS and CDR2 YYEKEE (reference sequence). Treatment meaning: 19 received Ad26.COV2.S at low or high dose, single or two shots; 5 received placebo; per-sample allocation not given. It was on day 63 after the first vaccine or placebo injection that samples were taken. In Boston, the donor was an adult between 18-55 years of age. The vaccine antigen was prefusion-stabilized Wuhan SARS-CoV-2 spike.

The V call is TRBV5-5, the J call TRBJ2-6; D unresolved. Sequenced material: peripheral blood, taken in a trial of Ad26.COV2.S vaccine versus placebo. The sequence came from a person between 18 and 65 years old who received the Ad26.COV2.S COVID-19 vaccine or a placebo. CDR3 nucleotides: TGTGCCAGCAGCGTGGGCGACTCTGGGGCCAACGTCCTGACTTTC. Its translation: CASSVGDSGANVLTF. Based on the CDR3 plus reference TRBV5-5 and TRBJ2-6, the full variable domain is DAGVTQSPTHLIKTRGQQVTLRCSPISGHKSVSWYQQVLGQGPQFIFQYYEKEERGRGNFPDRFSARQFPNYSSELNVNALLLGDSALYLCASSVGDSGANVLTFGAGSRLTVL.